These 5 T cell receptor beta chains originate from one sample sequenced in a study of T cells in Graves' hyperthyroidism and ophthalmopathy. It was RNA transcripts that yielded the amplified TCR beta CDR3 regions. First-round RT-PCR with HTBI primers amplified the TCR CDR3 region. TCRdb used MiXCR to reprocess the multiplex PCR reads, holding one entry per CDR3 protein. The sample contains a few hundred thousand distinct CDR3 sequences, about a sixth of which appear only once. The specimen was blood. These TCRs come from a woman aged 18-30 years with Graves' hyperthyroidism.

There are many counts of this clonotype. CDR3 DNA: TGTGCCAGCTCACCAGGGGGCACAAATTCACCCCTCCACTTT. This gives the protein CASSPGGTNSPLHF. The V gene is TRBV18, the J gene TRBJ1-6, with D tentatively TRBD1 (6 bases). Germline V lookup: CDR1 KGHSH, CDR2 LQKENI. V lost 2 bases to trimming and J lost 7 bases, with 9 bases between them. CDR3 length: 14 amino acids.

In its sample, this clonotype was seen many times. J is TRBJ2-1 and V is TRBV18; 8 bases agree with TRBD1. The V gene end was trimmed by 3 bases and the J gene end by 6 bases; junction bases not matched to a gene: 1. Germline V lookup: CDR1 KGHSH, CDR2 LQKENI. The CDR3 has 13 residues. The CDR3 bases are TGTGCCAGCTCACCTGGACAGGGCAATGAGCAGTTCTTC. This gives the protein CASSPGQGNEQFF.

This clonotype was seen many times. The chain carries TRBV6-1 and TRBJ2-2; TRBD1 agrees at 9 bases. CDR3 length equals 16 residues. J lost 3 bases, V lost 8 bases, and 10 bases had no gene match. CDR1 and CDR2 (germline): MNHNS, SASEGT. The CDR3 reads CASSRNRGLDTGELFF. In DNA, the CDR3 is TGTGCCAGCTCCCGTAACAGGGGGCTCGACACCGGGGAGCTGTTTTTT.

This clonotype showed up many times. The V gene is TRBV11-2, the J gene TRBJ2-7; TRBD2 matches 13 bases. Trimming took 3 bases from V and 4 from J; bases not matched to a gene: 6. Germline values: CDR1 SGHAT, CDR2 FQNNGV. This CDR3 comprises 16 residues. CDR3 coding DNA: TGTGCCAGCAGCTTGCCGACTAGCGGGGGGCGTTACGAGCAGTACTTC. Amino acids: CASSLPTSGGRYEQYF.

The table lists this clonotype with many counts. The chain recombines TRBV27 with TRBJ1-1; TRBD1 is a possible D gene (5 bases). CDR3 length: 15 residues. V was shortened by 5 bases and J by 1 base, with 14 bases between the two germline ends. Germline loops: CDR1 MNHEY, CDR2 SMNVEV (reference sequence). CDR3 sequence reads: CASSPQRGRNTEAFF. CDR3 sequence (DNA): TGTGCCAGCAGTCCACAGAGGGGACGGAACACTGAAGCTTTCTTT.